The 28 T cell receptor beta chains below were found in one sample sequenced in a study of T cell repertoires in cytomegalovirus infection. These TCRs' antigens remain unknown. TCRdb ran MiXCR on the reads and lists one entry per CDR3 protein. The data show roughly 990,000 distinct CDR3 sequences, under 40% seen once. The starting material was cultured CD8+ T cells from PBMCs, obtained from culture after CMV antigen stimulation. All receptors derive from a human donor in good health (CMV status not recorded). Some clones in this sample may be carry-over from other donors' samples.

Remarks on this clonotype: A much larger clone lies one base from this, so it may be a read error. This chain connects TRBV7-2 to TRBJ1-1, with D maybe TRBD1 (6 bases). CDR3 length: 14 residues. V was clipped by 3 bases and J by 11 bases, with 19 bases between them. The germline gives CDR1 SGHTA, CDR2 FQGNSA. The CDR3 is CASSLNGPRGEAFF. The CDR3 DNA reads TGTGCCAGCAGCTTGAATGGACCCAGGGGCGAGGCTTTCTTT. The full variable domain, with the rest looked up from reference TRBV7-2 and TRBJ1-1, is GAGVSQSPSNKVTEKGKDVELRCDPISGHTALYWYRQSLGQGLEFLIYFQGNSAPDKSGLPSDRFSAERTGGSVSTLTIQRTQQEDSAVYLCASSLNGPRGEAFFGQGTRLTVV.

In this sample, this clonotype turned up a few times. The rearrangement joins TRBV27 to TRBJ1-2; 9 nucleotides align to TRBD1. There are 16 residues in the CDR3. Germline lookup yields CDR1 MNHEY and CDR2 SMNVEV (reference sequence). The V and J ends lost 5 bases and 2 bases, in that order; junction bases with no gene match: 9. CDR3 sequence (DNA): TGTGCCAGCAGTCGACAGGGGGTCGAACGGAACTATGGCTACACCTTC. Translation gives CASSRQGVERNYGYTF.

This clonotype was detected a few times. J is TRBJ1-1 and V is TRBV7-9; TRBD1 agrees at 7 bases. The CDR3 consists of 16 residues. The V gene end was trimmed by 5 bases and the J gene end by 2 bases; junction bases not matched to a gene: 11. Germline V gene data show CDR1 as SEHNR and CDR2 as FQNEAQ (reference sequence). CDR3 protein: CASSPPRGQPNTEAFF. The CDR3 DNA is TGTGCCAGCAGCCCCCCTAGGGGACAGCCTAACACTGAAGCTTTCTTT.

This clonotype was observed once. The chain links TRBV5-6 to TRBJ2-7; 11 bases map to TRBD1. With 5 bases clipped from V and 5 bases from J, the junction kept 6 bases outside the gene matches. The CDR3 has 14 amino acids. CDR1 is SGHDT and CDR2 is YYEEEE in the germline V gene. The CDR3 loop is CASSYGQGANEQYF. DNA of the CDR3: TGTGCCAGCAGTTATGGACAGGGGGCTAACGAGCAGTACTTC.

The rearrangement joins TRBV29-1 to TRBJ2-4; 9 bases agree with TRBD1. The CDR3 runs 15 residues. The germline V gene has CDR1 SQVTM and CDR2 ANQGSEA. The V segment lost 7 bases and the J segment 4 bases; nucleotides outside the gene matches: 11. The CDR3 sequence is CSASIEGTGKNIQYF. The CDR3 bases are TGCAGCGCCTCCATAGAGGGGACAGGGAAAAACATTCAGTACTTC.

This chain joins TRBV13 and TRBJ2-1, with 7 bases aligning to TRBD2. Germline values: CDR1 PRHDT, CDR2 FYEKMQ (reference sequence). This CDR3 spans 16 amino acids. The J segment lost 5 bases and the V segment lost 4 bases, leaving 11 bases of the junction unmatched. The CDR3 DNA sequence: TGTGCCAGCAGCTCCGCCTTTAGCGGGTACAACAATGAGCAGTTCTTC. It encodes CASSSAFSGYNNEQFF.

Written as DNA, the CDR3 is TGTGCCAGCAGCTTCGGGACAGTGAGCACTGAAGCTTTCTTT. Amino acids: CASSFGTVSTEAFF. The chain is built from TRBV11-1 and TRBJ1-1, with TRBD1 matching over 7 bases. Germline assignment: CDR1 SGHAT and CDR2 FQDESV (reference sequence). The length of the CDR3 is 14 residues. Trimming at V came to 3 bases and at J to 4 bases, leaving 5 bases not matched to a gene.

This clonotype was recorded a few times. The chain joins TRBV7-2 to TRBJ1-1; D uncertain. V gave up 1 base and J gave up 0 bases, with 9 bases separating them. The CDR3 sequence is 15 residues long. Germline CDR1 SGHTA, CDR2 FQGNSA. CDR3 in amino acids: CASSLEDLMNTEAFF. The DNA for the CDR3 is TGTGCCAGCAGCTTAGAAGATCTTATGAACACTGAAGCTTTCTTT.

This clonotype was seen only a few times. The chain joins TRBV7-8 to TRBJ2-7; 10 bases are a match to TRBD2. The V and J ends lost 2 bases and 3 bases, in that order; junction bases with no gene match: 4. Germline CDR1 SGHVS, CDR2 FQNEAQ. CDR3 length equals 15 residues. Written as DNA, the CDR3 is TGTGCCAGCAGCTTAAGCGGGGGGGGAAACTACGAGCAGTACTTC. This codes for CASSLSGGGNYEQYF.

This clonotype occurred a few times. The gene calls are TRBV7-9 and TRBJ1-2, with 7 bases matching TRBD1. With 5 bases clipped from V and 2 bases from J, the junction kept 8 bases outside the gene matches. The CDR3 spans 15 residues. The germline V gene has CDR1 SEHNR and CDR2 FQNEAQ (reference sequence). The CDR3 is CASSPRQGPNYGYTF. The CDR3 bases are TGTGCCAGCAGCCCACGACAGGGACCCAACTATGGCTACACCTTC.

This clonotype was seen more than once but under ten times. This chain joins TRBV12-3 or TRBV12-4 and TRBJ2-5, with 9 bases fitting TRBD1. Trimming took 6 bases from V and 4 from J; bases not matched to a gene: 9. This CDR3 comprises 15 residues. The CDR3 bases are TGTGCCAGCAGCCCACCGGGACAGGGTTTAGAGACCCAGTACTTC. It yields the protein CASSPPGQGLETQYF.

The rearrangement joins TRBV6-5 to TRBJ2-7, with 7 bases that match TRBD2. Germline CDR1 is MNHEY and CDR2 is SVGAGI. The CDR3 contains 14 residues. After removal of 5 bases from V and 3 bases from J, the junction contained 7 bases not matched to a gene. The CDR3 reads CASSPQRGRYEQYV. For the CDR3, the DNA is TGTGCCAGCAGTCCCCAGCGGGGACGCTACGAGCAGTACGTC.

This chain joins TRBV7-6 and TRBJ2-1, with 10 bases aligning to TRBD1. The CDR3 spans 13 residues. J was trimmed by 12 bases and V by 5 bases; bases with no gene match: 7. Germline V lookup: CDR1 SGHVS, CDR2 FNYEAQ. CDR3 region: CASSPWTGGVQFF. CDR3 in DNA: TGTGCCAGCAGCCCTTGGACAGGGGGTGTGCAGTTCTTC.

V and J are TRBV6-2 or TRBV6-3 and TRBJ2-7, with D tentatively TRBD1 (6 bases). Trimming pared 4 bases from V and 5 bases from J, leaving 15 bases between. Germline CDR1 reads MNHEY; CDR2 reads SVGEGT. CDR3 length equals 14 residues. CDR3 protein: CASSLSPGANEQYV. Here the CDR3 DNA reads TGTGCCAGCAGTTTGTCACCAGGGGCCAACGAGCAGTACGTC.

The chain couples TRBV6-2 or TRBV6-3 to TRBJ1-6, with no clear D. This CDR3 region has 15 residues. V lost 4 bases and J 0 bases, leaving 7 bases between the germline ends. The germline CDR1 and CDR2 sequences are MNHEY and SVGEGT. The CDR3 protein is CASSLLNSYNSPLHF. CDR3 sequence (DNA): TGTGCCAGCAGTTTACTGAACTCCTATAATTCACCCCTCCACTTT.

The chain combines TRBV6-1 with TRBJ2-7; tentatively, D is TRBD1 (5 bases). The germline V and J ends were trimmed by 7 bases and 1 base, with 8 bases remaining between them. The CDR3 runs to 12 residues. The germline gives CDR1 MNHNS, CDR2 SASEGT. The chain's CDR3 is CASKGPSYEQYV. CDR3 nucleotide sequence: TGTGCCAGCAAGGGGCCATCCTACGAGCAGTACGTC.

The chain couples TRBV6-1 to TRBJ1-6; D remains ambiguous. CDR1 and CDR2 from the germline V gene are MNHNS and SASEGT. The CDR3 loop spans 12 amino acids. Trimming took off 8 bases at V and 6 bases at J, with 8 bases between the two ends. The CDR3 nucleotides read TGTGCCAGCGGGCAGACTAATTCACCCCTCCACTTT. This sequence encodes CASGQTNSPLHF.

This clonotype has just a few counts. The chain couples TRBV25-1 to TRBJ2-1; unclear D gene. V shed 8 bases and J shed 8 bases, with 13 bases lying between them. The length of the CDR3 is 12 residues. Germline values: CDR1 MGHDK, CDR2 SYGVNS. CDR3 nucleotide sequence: TGTGCCAGCTTAGGGTCGCTGGATGAGCAGTTCTTC. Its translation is CASLGSLDEQFF.

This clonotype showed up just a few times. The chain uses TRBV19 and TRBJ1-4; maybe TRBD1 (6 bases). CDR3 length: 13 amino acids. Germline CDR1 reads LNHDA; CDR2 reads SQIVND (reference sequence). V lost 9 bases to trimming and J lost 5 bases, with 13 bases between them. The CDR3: CASEGDANEKLFF. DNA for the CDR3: TGTGCCAGCGAGGGGGATGCAAATGAAAAACTGTTTTTT.

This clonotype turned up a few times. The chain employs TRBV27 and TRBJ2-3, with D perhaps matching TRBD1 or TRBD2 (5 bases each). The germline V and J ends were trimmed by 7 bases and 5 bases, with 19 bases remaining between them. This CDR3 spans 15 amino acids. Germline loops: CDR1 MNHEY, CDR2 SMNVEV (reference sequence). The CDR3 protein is CASTTGTLSGDTQYF. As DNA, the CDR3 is TGTGCCAGCACAACCGGGACCCTAAGCGGAGATACGCAGTATTTT.

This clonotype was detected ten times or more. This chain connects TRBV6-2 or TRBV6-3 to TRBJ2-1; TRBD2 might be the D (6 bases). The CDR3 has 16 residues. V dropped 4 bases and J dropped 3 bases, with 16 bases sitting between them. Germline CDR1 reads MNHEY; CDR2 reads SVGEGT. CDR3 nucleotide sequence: TGTGCCAGCAGTTTAACCGGGCGGGGAAGCTACAATGAGCAGTTCTTC. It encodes CASSLTGRGSYNEQFF.

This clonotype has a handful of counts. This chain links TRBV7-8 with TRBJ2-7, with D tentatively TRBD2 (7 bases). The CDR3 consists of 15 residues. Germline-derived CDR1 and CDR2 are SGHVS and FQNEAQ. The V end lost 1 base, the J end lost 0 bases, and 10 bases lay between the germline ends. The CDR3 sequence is CASSLDAGASYEQYV. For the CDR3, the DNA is TGTGCCAGCAGCTTAGATGCGGGGGCCTCCTACGAGCAGTACGTC.

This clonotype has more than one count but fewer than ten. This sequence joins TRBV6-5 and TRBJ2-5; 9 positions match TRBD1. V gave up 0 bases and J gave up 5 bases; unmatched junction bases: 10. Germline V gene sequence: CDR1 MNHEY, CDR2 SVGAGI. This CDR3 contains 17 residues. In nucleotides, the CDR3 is TGTGCCAGCAGTTACTCGTTCGGACAGGGGCCACAGGAGACCCAGTACTTC. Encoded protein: CASSYSFGQGPQETQYF.

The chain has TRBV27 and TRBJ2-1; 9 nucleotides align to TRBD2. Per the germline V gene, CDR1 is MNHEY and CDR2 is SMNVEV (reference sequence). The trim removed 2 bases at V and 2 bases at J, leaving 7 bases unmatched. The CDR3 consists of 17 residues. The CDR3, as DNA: TGTGCCAGCAGTTTACAGTCCGCGGGGGGGCCCTACAATGAGCAGTTCTTC. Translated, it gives CASSLQSAGGPYNEQFF.

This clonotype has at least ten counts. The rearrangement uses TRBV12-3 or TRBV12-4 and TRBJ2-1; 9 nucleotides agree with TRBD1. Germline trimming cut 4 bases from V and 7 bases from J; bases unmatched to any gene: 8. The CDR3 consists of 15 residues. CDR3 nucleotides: TGTGCCAGCAGTTCTTGGGACAGGGAATCGAATGAGCAGTTCTTC. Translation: CASSSWDRESNEQFF.

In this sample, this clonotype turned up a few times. The CDR3 protein is CASKKERWTKRGGGDTQYF. CDR3 nucleotide sequence: TGTGCCAGCAAAAAGGAGCGGTGGACAAAGCGGGGGGGAGGCGATACGCAGTATTTT. This chain connects TRBV6-1 to TRBJ2-3; TRBD2 aligns across 10 bases. The CDR3 runs 19 residues. In germline, CDR1 is MNHNS, CDR2 SASEGT. V shed 7 bases and J 6 bases; nucleotides not matched to a gene: 22.

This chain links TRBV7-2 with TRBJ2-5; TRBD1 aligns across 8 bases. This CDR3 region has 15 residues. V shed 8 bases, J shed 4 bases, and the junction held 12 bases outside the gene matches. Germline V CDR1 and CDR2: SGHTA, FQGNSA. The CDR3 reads CASLPPDRVLETQYF. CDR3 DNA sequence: TGTGCCAGCCTACCCCCGGACAGGGTGTTAGAGACCCAGTACTTC.

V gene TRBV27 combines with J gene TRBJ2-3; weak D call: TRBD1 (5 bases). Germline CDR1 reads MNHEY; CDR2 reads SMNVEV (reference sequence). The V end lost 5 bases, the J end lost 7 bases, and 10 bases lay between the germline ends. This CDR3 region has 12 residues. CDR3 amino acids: CASSPGRNTQYF. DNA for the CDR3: TGTGCCAGCAGTCCAGGGCGAAATACGCAGTATTTT.